This T cell receptor (beta chain) is from a study of synovial regulatory T cells in juvenile arthritis (dated by TCRdb to between 2014 and 2017). Concerning the study at large: Among the sequenced patients, a few were classified as therapy-naive, methotrexate plus infliximab was given to one, methotrexate was given to about 6, and treatment information was unavailable for one. Using matched patient samples, the researchers compared TCRbeta CDR3 repertoires across three groups: blood iaTreg cells, other blood Treg cells and synovial fluid Treg cells. Effector T cell subsets were also sequenced in this cohort for comparisons, but the Treg dataset alone covers only blood and synovial fluid Treg cells. TCR repertoire comparisons included Treg and Teff subsets from ten to eleven JIA patients with active disease.

According to the germline V gene, CDR1 reads ENHRY and CDR2 reads SYGVKD. The CDR3 sequence holds 17 residues, the cysteine and phenylalanine included. Nucleotide data are not available. The donors for the TCR repertoire analysis were approximately 11 juvenile idiopathic arthritis patients with active disease who had not reached inactive disease, of whom 3 were polyarticular and 8 were oligoarticular. The TCR-sequenced patients had a median age of approximately 10 years (range about 2.3-22.9) and median disease duration of approximately seven years (range 0.2-19.1). The samples used for TCR repertoire analysis were collected at two centres in Italy. Peripheral blood mononuclear cells were separated using a Histopaque-1077 density gradient and frozen in about 90% FCS with roughly 10% DMSO. The library was made by the immunoSEQ multiplex PCR assay. Adaptive Biotechnologies carried out the TCRbeta CDR3 sequencing. The original methods were these. Repertoire similarity was assessed using the Chao-modified Jaccard index and the median clonotype overlap from 200 random subsamples at equal sample size. Similarity analyses used either productive nucleotide sequences or in silico-translated amino acid sequences. Repertoires were compared using hierarchical clustering with single linkage and t-SNE, both based on Chao-modified Jaccard distances. Repertoire diversity was assessed with the Renyi index over a range of alpha values after the sample sizes were normalised. What TCRdb holds here is the immuneACCESS table cut down to in-frame rearrangements. Part of the clones is not present; checked against another copy, under half of the missing clones reflect an unresolved V gene, and the others are unexplained. Clonal size and the V and J genes are those of that table, whereas D and trimming came from the DNA. The sample has 9,000 to 10,000 clones on record. 0.35% of the sample comes from the top ten.

On this clone itself: There is no known antigen for this receptor.

Beyond this particular receptor, the publication reports: More CDR3 sequences were shared by synovial Treg cells with iaTreg cells than with other blood Treg cells, and a closer relation was confirmed by Chao-Jaccard similarity. Blood iaTreg cells showed lower TCR diversity than other blood Treg cells, consistent with antigen-driven expansion. iaTreg TCR repertoires were found to be largely private across patients and to partially overlap with synovial Teff and blood CPL repertoires.

The sample was Treg cells from blood. The sample's cell subset or site, from its label and the paper: remaining (HLA-DR-negative) circulating blood Treg cells. The rearranged segments are TRBV10-3 and TRBJ2-2; there is no DNA to check the TCRdb D call of TRBD1. This receptor was taken from a donor between 2 and 29 years old with juvenile idiopathic arthritis. The CDR3 region reads CAISRDRGSRGTGELFF.